This paragraph reports one T cell receptor beta chain. Its antigen is as yet unknown. The record originates from a study of early T cells in non-severe SARS-CoV-2 infection. Overall study: Bulk RNA taken from unsorted whole blood was sequenced, leaving chains unpaired.

The CDR3 extends over 16 amino acids. With 5 bases removed from V and 10 bases from J, the gap between germline ends came to 21 bases. Germline V gene data show CDR1 as SEHNR and CDR2 as FQNEAQ (reference sequence). General study points: Comparison of clonotypes with VDJdb favored anti-spike CD8 responses while missing private and CD4 specificities.

Unique molecular identifier tags were affixed to discrete cDNA molecules. MiXCR, applied by TCRdb to the 5' RACE reads, yields one record per CDR3 protein. The data show about 61,000 distinct CDR3 sequences, about 12% seen once. This receptor was taken from an adult who was a healthcare worker with PCR-confirmed SARS-CoV-2 infection or an uninfected control (not recorded which). The donor label of this sample is uncertain. V gene TRBV7-9 combines with J gene TRBJ1-6; D may be TRBD1 (5 bases). Sequencing used whole blood, obtained at baseline. The CDR3 coding sequence is TGTGCCAGCAGCCCCTGGATCGGACACCAAGGGTCACCCCTCCACTTT. Translation: CASSPWIGHQGSPLHF.